These 20 T cell receptor beta chains came from one sample sequenced in a study of blood T cells in healthy people across ages. The second PCR ran roughly 6 to 11 cycles with a sample-barcoded 5' primer and J-beta primers. Each CDR3 protein is one row after TCRdb ran MiXCR on the 5' RACE reads. There are roughly 1,700,000 distinct CDR3 sequences in the sample; under 30% occur only once, and 7.7% lies in the top ten. Sample: blood. These receptors originate from a woman aged 30 to 39 in good health.

This clonotype showed up just a few times. The chain links TRBV14 to TRBJ2-5; D unresolved. The V and J ends lost 3 bases and 5 bases respectively, with 16 bases between them. From germline, CDR1 is SGHDN and CDR2 FVKESK. The CDR3 extends over 15 amino acids. The CDR3 loop reads CASSHLDPNGETQYF. The DNA of the CDR3 is TGTGCCAGCAGCCATCTGGACCCCAACGGGGAGACCCAGTACTTC.

The chain is built from TRBV6-1 and TRBJ2-1; 7 bases map to TRBD1. V lost 3 bases, J lost 2 bases, and 4 bases stayed unmatched. Germline CDR1 is MNHNS and CDR2 is SASEGT. The CDR3 totals 15 residues. This CDR3 is CASSDPGQPYNEQFF. CDR3 DNA sequence: TGTGCCAGCAGTGATCCGGGACAGCCCTACAATGAGCAGTTCTTC.

The DNA of the CDR3 is TGTGCCTGGAGAGCCGGGACAGGGGCGCCCCAGCATTTT. Translated: CAWRAGTGAPQHF. This rearrangement joins TRBV30 to TRBJ1-5, with 10 bases aligning to TRBD1. Germline assignment: CDR1 GTSNPN and CDR2 SVGIG (reference sequence). V trimming: 3 bases; J trimming: 9 bases; junction bases outside the gene matches: 5. This CDR3 spans 13 amino acids.

This clonotype was seen at least ten times. The genes are TRBV6-1 and TRBJ2-7; 8 nucleotides align to TRBD2. The length of the CDR3 is 13 residues. The J segment lost 2 bases and the V segment lost 8 bases, leaving 5 bases of the junction unmatched. Germline lookup yields CDR1 MNHNS and CDR2 SASEGT. This chain's CDR3 is CASESGLAYEQYF. The CDR3 DNA sequence: TGTGCCAGCGAATCGGGACTAGCCTACGAGCAGTACTTC.

This clonotype was picked up a small number of times. CDR3 DNA: TGCAGTGCTAGTCATGGGGATACGCAGTATTTT. It specifies CSASHGDTQYF. The chain employs TRBV20-1 and TRBJ2-3; D call uncertain. This CDR3 has 11 amino acids. Germline CDR1 reads DFQATT; CDR2 reads SNEGSKA (reference sequence). V was trimmed by 3 bases and J by 6 bases, leaving 7 bases between them.

V usage is TRBV27 and J usage is TRBJ1-5; unclear D gene. CDR3 length: 15 residues. Germline CDR1 is MNHEY and CDR2 is SMNVEV (reference sequence). Trimming stripped 3 bases from V and 0 bases from J, with 9 bases between. For the CDR3, the DNA is TGTGCCAGCAGTTTTACAGCCGTTAGCAATCAGCCCCAGCATTTT. Amino acids: CASSFTAVSNQPQHF.

This clonotype was detected many times. The V gene is TRBV27, the J gene TRBJ2-7, with 8 bases that match TRBD2. The CDR3 is made up of 14 amino acids. Germline CDR1 is MNHEY and CDR2 is SMNVEV (reference sequence). After removal of 5 bases from V and 2 bases from J, the junction contained 5 bases not matched to a gene. CDR3 in DNA: TGTGCCAGCAGTGTCCTAGCGGGCCCCTACGAGCAGTACTTC. This translates into CASSVLAGPYEQYF.

V usage is TRBV7-6 and J usage is TRBJ1-6; D ambiguous. The CDR3 sequence is 15 residues long. CDR1 and CDR2 (germline): SGHVS, FNYEAQ. Trimming shortened V by 4 bases and J by 7 bases, and 14 bases separated the two germline ends. CDR3 bases: TGTGCCAGCAGCTCCCTTGAGGCCGGCAATTCACCCCTCCACTTT. Protein sequence: CASSSLEAGNSPLHF.

About this clonotype: At one end, the junction sequence differs from germline, possibly due to a read error. The chain couples TRBV12-3 or TRBV12-4 to TRBJ1-1, with a tentative D call TRBD1 (6 bases). This CDR3 contains 14 residues. For the CDR3, the DNA is TGTGCCGGCAGTTTTTCCGGGACATACACTGAAGCTTTCTTT. It yields the protein CAGSFSGTYTEAFF.

The sample holds a few counts of this clonotype. This chain connects TRBV29-1 to TRBJ2-5; TRBD1 might be the D (5 bases). The CDR3 totals 14 residues. V lost 2 bases, J lost 1 base, and 11 bases lay in between. Germline assignment: CDR1 SQVTM and CDR2 ANQGSEA. The CDR3 DNA is TGCAGCGTTGAAAGGATGGACACCCAAGAGACCCAGTACTTC. This codes for CSVERMDTQETQYF.

The J gene is TRBJ2-1, the V gene TRBV9; either TRBD1 or TRBD2 may fit D (5 bases each). The ends were cut back, 4 bases at V and 0 bases at J, with 17 bases in the middle. Germline CDR1 SGDLS, CDR2 YYNGEE. The CDR3 loop spans 17 amino acids. CDR3 sequence (DNA): TGTGCCAGCAGCACTCCGGGGCCCCCAAGCTCCTACAATGAGCAGTTCTTC. It specifies CASSTPGPPSSYNEQFF.

This clonotype has only a few counts. This may be a read error: a much more frequent sequence differs by one nucleotide. This chain joins TRBV6-2 or TRBV6-3 and TRBJ2-7; 7 nucleotides align to TRBD1. The V and J ends lost 0 bases and 9 bases, in that order; junction bases with no gene match: 17. There are 17 residues in the CDR3. Germline loops: CDR1 MNHEY, CDR2 SVGEGT. CDR3 nucleotide sequence: TGTGCCAGCAGTTACTCGAAGTGGGACAGCGTCGAAATGCGGCAGTACTTC. Protein: CASSYSKWDSVEMRQYF.

The chain joins TRBV15 to TRBJ2-7; 7 bases match TRBD1. The trim removed 0 bases at V and 5 bases at J, leaving 4 bases unmatched. The CDR3 runs to 14 residues. The V gene's germline CDR1 is LNHNV and CDR2 YYDKDF (reference sequence). The CDR3 spells CATSRDRGSHEQYF. The CDR3, as DNA: TGTGCCACCAGCAGAGACAGGGGGTCCCACGAGCAGTACTTC.

This clonotype was found a few times. This chain joins TRBV24-1 and TRBJ2-5; D remains ambiguous. The CDR3 runs to 14 residues. V was clipped by 3 bases and J by 4 bases, with 11 bases between them. The germline CDR1 and CDR2 sequences are KGHDR and SFDVKD. The CDR3 spells CATSDPGPGETQYF. The DNA of the CDR3 is TGTGCCACCAGTGATCCAGGACCGGGAGAGACCCAGTACTTC.

V usage is TRBV20-1 and J usage is TRBJ2-5, with 8 bases lining up with TRBD1. There are 14 residues in the CDR3. Losses at the gene ends were 5 bases for V and 2 bases for J; bases not matched to a gene: 7. From germline, CDR1 is DFQATT and CDR2 SNEGSKA (reference sequence). This CDR3 reads CSAPPGQDQETQYF. DNA for the CDR3: TGCAGTGCTCCTCCGGGACAGGATCAAGAGACCCAGTACTTC.

The chain joins TRBV20-1 to TRBJ2-7; 8 bases line up with TRBD2. J was trimmed by 7 bases and V by 1 base; bases with no gene match: 6. CDR1 is DFQATT, CDR2 SNEGSKA, per germline (reference sequence). This CDR3 has 13 amino acids. CDR3 loop: CSARAQAGGEQYV. The CDR3 coding sequence is TGCAGTGCTAGAGCCCAGGCGGGGGGTGAGCAGTACGTC.

The V gene is TRBV20-1, the J gene TRBJ2-1; tentative D call: TRBD2 (6 bases). The V and J ends lost 0 bases and 7 bases respectively, with 10 bases between them. Germline-derived CDR1 and CDR2 are DFQATT and SNEGSKA (reference sequence). CDR3 length equals 13 residues. The CDR3 region has the DNA TGCAGTGCTAGAGAAGGAGGGTGGAATGAGCAGTTCTTC. Translated, it gives CSAREGGWNEQFF.

This clonotype was recorded a few times. J is TRBJ2-1 and V is TRBV29-1; the D is unclear. Germline CDR1 reads SQVTM; CDR2 reads ANQGSEA. Trimming left V 3 bases short and J 10 bases short, with 16 bases between. The CDR3 sequence is 13 residues long. The CDR3 DNA reads TGCAGCGTTGAGTCAGCGAGGACCTACGAGCAGTTCTTC. It codes for CSVESARTYEQFF.

This sequence joins TRBV5-6 and TRBJ2-5; D remains unclear. The V and J ends lost 2 bases and 0 bases respectively, with 5 bases between them. Germline V gene sequence: CDR1 SGHDT, CDR2 YYEEEE. The CDR3 loop spans 13 amino acids. This CDR3 is CASSLQNQETQYF. DNA of the CDR3: TGTGCCAGCAGCTTACAGAACCAAGAGACCCAGTACTTC. Combining the CDR3 with reference TRBV5-6 and TRBJ2-5 gives the whole variable domain DAGVTQSPTHLIKTRGQQVTLRCSPKSGHDTVSWYQQALGQGPQFIFQYYEEEERQRGNFPDRFSGHQFPNYSSELNVNALLLGDSALYLCASSLQNQETQYFGPGTRLLVL.

This clonotype was detected ten times or more. V and J are TRBV7-9 and TRBJ2-1; D is perhaps TRBD2 (5 bases). V lost 3 bases and J 0 bases, leaving 12 bases between the germline ends. Germline V gene lookup returns CDR1 SEHNR and CDR2 FQNEAQ (reference sequence). CDR3 size: 16 residues. DNA of the CDR3: TGTGCCAGCAGCTTTGAGCGGAGGAGCTCCTACAATGAGCAGTTCTTC. It encodes CASSFERRSSYNEQFF. Looking up the rest from reference TRBV7-9 and TRBJ2-1 gives the full variable domain: DTGVSQNPRHKITKRGQNVTFRCDPISEHNRLYWYRQTLGQGPEFLTYFQNEAQLEKSRLLSDRFSAERPKGSFSTLEIQRTEQGDSAMYLCASSFERRSSYNEQFFGPGTRLTVL.